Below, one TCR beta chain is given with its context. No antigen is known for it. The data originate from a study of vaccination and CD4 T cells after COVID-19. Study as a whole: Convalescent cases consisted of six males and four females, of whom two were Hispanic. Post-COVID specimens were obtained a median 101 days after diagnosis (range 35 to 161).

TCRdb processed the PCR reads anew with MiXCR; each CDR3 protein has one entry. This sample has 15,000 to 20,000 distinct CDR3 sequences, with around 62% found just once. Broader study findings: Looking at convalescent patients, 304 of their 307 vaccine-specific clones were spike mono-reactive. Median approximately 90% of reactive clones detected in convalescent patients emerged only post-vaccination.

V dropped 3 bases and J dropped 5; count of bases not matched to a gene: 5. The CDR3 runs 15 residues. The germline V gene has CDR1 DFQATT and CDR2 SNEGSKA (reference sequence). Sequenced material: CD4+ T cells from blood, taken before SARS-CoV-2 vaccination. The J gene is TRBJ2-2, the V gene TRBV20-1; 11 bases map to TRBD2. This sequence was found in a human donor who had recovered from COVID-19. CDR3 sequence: CSASTSGRWTGELFF. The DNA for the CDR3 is TGCAGTGCTAGCACTAGCGGGAGATGGACCGGGGAGCTGTTTTTT.